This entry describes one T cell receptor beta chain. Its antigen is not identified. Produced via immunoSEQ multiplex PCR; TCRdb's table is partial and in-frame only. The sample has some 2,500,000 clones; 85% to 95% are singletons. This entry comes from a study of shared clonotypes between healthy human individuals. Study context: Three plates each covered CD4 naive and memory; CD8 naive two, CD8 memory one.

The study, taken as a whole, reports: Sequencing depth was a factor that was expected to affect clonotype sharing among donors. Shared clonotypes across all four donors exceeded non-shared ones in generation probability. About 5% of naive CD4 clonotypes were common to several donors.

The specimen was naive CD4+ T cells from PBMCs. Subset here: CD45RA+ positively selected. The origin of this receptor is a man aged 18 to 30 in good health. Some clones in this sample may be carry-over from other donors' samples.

DNA for the CDR3: TGTGCCAGCAGTCCAACAGGGTTAAATCAGCCCCAGCATTTT. Translating gives CASSPTGLNQPQHF. The V call is TRBV27, the J call TRBJ1-5; a possible D gene is TRBD1 (6 bases). Germline values: CDR1 MNHEY, CDR2 SMNVEV (reference sequence). The CDR3 covers 14 residues. V lost 5 bases and J lost 4, with 12 bases in between.